This T cell receptor (beta chain) is from a study of cytomegalovirus exposure and HLA in healthy donors. Using immunoSEQ multiplex PCR, the repertoire was profiled, and TCRdb retains in-frame clones only, with some absent. The sample lists about 360,000 clones, roughly 90% occurring once. Germline CDR1 SGHRS, CDR2 YFSETQ. V shed 3 bases, J shed 3 bases, and the junction held 7 bases outside the gene matches. The CDR3 extends over 16 amino acids. Separate from the roughly 700-subject first cohort, the approximately 120-subject validation cohort was the one that the donors belonged to. Sequencing was carried out using PBMCs. This receptor was taken from a woman between 18 and 29 years old in good health and CMV-seronegative. The chain links TRBV5-1 to TRBJ2-3; 10 bases align to TRBD2. This CDR3 is CASSYQRGGGTDTQYF. The CDR3 DNA reads as TGCGCCAGCAGCTACCAGCGGGGGGGAGGGACAGATACGCAGTATTTT.